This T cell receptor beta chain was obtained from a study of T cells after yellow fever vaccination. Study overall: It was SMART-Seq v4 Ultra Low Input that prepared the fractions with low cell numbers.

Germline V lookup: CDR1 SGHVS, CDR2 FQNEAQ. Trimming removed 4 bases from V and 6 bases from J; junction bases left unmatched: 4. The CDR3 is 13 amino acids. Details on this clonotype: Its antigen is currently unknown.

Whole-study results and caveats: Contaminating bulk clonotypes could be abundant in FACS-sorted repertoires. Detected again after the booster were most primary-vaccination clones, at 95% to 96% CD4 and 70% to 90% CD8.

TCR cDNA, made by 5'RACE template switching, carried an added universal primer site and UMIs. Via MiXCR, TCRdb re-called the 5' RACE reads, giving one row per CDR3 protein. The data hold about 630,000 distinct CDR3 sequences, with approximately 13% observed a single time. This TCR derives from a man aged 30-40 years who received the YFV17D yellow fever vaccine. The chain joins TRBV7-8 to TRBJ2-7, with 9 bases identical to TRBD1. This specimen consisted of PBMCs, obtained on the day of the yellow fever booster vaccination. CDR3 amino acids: CASSWDREGEQYF. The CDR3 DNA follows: TGTGCCAGCAGCTGGGACAGGGAGGGCGAGCAGTACTTC.